Reported below is one TCR beta chain. What it binds is unknown. TCRdb independently ran MiXCR on the reads; one entry per CDR3 protein. The table records about 68,000 distinct CDR3 sequences, approximately 64% of them present only once. This entry is derived from a study of type 1 regulatory T cells. About the study: An in vitro protocol generated T-allo10, a Tr1-enriched, alloantigen-specific CD4 T cell product.

Graft donor-derived T-allo10 cells were described as host-alloantigen-specific, anergic, and alloantigen-specifically suppressive. Trimming shortened V by 5 bases and J by 2 bases, and 15 bases separated the two germline ends. Looked up from germline, CDR1 is SGHAT and CDR2 is FQNNGV. CDR3 length equals 15 residues. This chain links TRBV11-2 with TRBJ1-2; TRBD1 might be the D (6 bases). This receptor was taken from a human donor in good health. Sequencing was performed on cultured T cells, either the whole culture or a sorted T cell fraction (not recorded which). The subset was: Tr1-enriched cell product generated in vitro against host alloantigens. The CDR3 DNA reads TGTGCCAGCAGCGCTAATAGGGGGGCCAACTATGGCTACACCTTC. It codes for CASSANRGANYGYTF. The full variable domain, with the rest looked up from reference TRBV11-2 and TRBJ1-2, is EAGVAQSPRYKIIEKRQSVAFWCNPISGHATLYWYQQILGQGPKLLIQFQNNGVVDDSQLPKDRFSAERLKGVDSTLKIQPAKLEDSAVYLCASSANRGANYGYTFGSGTRLTVV.